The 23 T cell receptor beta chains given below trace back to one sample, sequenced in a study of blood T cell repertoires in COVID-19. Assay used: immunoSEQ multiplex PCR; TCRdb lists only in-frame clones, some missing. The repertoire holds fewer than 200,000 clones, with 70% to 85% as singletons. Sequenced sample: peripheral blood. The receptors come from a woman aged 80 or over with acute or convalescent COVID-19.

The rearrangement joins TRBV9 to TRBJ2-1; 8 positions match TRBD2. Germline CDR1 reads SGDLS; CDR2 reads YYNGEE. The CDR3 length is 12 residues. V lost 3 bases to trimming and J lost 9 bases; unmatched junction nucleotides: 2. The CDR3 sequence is CASSGAGGEQFF. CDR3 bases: TGTGCCAGCAGCGGGGCGGGGGGTGAGCAGTTCTTC. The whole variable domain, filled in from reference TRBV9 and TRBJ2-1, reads DSGVTQTPKHLITATGQRVTLRCSPRSGDLSVYWYQQSLDQGLQFLIQYYNGEERAKGNILERFSAQQFPDLHSELNLSSLELGDSALYFCASSGAGGEQFFGPGTRLTVL.

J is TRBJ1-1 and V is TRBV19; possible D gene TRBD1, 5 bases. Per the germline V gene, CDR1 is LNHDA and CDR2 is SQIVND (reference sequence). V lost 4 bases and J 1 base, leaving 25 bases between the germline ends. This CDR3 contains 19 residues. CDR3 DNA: TGTGCCAGTAGTAAACGCTCCGGAGGATGGGGGGATCAGAACACTGAAGCTTTCTTT. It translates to CASSKRSGGWGDQNTEAFF.

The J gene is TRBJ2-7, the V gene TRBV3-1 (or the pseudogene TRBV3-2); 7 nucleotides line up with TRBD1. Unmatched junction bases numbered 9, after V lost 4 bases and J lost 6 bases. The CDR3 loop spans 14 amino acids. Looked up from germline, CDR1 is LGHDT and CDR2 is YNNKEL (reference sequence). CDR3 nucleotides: TGTGCCAGCAGCCCAGAAAACCACAGGGGCGAGCAGTACTTC. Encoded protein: CASSPENHRGEQYF.

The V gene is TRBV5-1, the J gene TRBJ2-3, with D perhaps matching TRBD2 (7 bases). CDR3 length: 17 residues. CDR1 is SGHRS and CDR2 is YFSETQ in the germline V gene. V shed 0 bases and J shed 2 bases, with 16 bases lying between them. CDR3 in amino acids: CASSLEGRAGHTDTQYF. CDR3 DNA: TGCGCCAGCAGCTTGGAGGGGAGGGCGGGACACACAGATACGCAGTATTTT.

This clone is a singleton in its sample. CDR3 amino acids: CASKPTITGTGEQFF. The CDR3 bases are TGTGCCAGCAAACCCACAATTACAGGGACCGGTGAGCAGTTCTTC. The genes are TRBV7-2 and TRBJ2-1; D is possibly TRBD1 (6 bases). V lost 7 bases and J 9 bases, leaving 22 bases between the germline ends. The germline CDR1 and CDR2 sequences are SGHTA and FQGNSA. The CDR3 is made up of 15 amino acids.

The CDR3 DNA reads TGCGCCAGCAGCCGCAAGGGACAGCCCCTGGGGAATGAGCAGTTCTTC. Protein product: CASSRKGQPLGNEQFF. The rearrangement uses TRBV10-2 and TRBJ2-1, with 7 bases aligning to TRBD1. This CDR3 has 16 residues. Germline V gene lookup returns CDR1 WSHSY and CDR2 SAAADI. J lost 7 bases, V lost 6 bases, and 15 bases had no gene match.

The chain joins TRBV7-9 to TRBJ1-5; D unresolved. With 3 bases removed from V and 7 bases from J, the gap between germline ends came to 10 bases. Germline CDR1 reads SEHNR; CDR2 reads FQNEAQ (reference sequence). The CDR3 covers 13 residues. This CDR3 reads CASSLRRGQPQHF. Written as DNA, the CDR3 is TGTGCCAGCAGCTTGAGACGGGGACAGCCCCAGCATTTT. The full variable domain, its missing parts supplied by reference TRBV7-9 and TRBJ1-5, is DTGVSQNPRHKITKRGQNVTFRCDPISEHNRLYWYRQTLGQGPEFLTYFQNEAQLEKSRLLSDRFSAERPKGSFSTLEIQRTEQGDSAMYLCASSLRRGQPQHFGDGTRLSIL.

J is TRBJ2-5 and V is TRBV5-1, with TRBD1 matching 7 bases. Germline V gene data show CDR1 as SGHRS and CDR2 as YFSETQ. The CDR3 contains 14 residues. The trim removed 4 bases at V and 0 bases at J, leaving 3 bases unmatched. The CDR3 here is CASSIGTDQETQYF. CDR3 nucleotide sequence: TGCGCCAGCAGCATCGGGACAGACCAAGAGACCCAGTACTTC. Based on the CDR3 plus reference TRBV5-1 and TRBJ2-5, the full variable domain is KAGVTQTPRYLIKTRGQQVTLSCSPISGHRSVSWYQQTPGQGLQFLFEYFSETQRNKGNFPGRFSGRQFSNSRSEMNVSTLELGDSALYLCASSIGTDQETQYFGPGTRLLVL.

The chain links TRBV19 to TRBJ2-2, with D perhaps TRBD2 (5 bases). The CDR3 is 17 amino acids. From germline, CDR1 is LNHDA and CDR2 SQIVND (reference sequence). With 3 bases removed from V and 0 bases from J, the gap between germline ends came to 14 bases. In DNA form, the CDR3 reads TGTGCCAGTAGTATCCCGGCTAGCCCTGCGAACACCGGGGAGCTGTTTTTT. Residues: CASSIPASPANTGELFF.

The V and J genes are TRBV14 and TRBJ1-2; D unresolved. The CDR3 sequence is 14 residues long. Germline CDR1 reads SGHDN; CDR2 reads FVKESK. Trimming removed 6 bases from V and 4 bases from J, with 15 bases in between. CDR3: CASSVAGGAYGYTF. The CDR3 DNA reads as TGTGCCAGCAGTGTGGCCGGCGGTGCCTATGGCTACACCTTC.

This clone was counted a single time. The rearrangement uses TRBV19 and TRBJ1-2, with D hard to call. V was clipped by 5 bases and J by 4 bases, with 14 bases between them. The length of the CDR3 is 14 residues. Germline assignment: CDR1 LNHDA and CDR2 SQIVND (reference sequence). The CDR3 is CASSPRVGTYGYTF. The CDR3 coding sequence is TGTGCCAGTAGTCCGAGGGTGGGAACCTATGGCTACACCTTC.

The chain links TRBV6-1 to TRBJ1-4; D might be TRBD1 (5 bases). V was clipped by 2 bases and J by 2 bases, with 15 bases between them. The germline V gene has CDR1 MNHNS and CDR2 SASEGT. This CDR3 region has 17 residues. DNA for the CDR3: TGTGCCAGCAGTGAATATAGGGGCGGGACGACTAATGAAAAACTGTTTTTT. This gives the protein CASSEYRGGTTNEKLFF.

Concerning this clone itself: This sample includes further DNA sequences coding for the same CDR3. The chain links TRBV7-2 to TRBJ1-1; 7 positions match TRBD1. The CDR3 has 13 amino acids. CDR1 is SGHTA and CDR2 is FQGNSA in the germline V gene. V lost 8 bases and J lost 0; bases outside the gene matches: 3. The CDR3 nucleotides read TGTGCCAGCGGGGGACAGCTGAACACTGAAGCTTTCTTT. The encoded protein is CASGGQLNTEAFF.

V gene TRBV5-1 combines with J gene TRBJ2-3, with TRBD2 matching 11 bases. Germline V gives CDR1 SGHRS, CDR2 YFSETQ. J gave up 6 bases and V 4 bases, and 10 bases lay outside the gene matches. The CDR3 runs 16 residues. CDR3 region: CASSVVAGGPSDTQYF. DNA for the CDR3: TGCGCCAGCAGCGTTGTAGCGGGAGGGCCCTCGGATACGCAGTATTTT.

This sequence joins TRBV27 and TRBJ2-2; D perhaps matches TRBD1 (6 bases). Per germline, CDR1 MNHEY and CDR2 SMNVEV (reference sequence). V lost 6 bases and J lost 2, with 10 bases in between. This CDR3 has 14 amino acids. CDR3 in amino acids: CASRWDTNTGELFF. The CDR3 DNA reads TGTGCCAGCAGATGGGACACAAACACCGGGGAGCTGTTTTTT.

The DNA for the CDR3 is TGTGCCAGCAGCTTAGGAGGTGGGCAGGGGGCCTACTCACCCCTCCACTTT. It encodes CASSLGGGQGAYSPLHF. The rearrangement joins TRBV7-9 to TRBJ1-6; 8 nucleotides match TRBD1. The germline CDR1 and CDR2 sequences are SEHNR and FQNEAQ (reference sequence). The CDR3 consists of 17 residues. V shed 1 base and J 10 bases; nucleotides not matched to a gene: 12.

CDR3 loop: CASSPGQSNTGELFF. The CDR3 DNA is TGTGCCAGCAGCCCGGGACAGTCGAACACCGGGGAGCTGTTTTTT. The V gene is TRBV5-4, the J gene TRBJ2-2, with 7 positions matching TRBD1. This CDR3 region has 15 residues. V trimming: 4 bases; J trimming: 0 bases; junction bases outside the gene matches: 3. Germline V gene sequence: CDR1 SGHNT, CDR2 YYREEE (reference sequence).

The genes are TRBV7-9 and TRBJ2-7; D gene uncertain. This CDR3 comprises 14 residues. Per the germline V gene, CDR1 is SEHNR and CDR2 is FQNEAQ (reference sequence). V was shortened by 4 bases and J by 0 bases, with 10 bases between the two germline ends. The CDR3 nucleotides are TGTGCCAGCAGCTCAAGGAGTAGCTCCTACGAGCAGTACTTC. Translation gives CASSSRSSSYEQYF.

CDR3 amino acids: CASSPTGKGPYNSPLHF. The CDR3 DNA reads as TGTGCCAGCAGTCCTACAGGGAAGGGCCCCTATAATTCACCCCTCCACTTT. The chain joins TRBV2 to TRBJ1-6; D possibly corresponds to TRBD1 (6 bases). Germline values: CDR1 SNHLY, CDR2 FYNNEI. This CDR3 is built from 17 residues. The V and J ends lost 5 bases and 2 bases respectively, with 16 bases between them. Drawing the rest from reference TRBV2 and TRBJ1-6, the complete variable domain is EPEVTQTPSHQVTQMGQEVILRCVPISNHLYFYWYRQILGQKVEFLVSFYNNEISEKSEIFDDQFSVERPDGSNFTLKIRSTKLEDSAMYFCASSPTGKGPYNSPLHFGNGTRLTVT.

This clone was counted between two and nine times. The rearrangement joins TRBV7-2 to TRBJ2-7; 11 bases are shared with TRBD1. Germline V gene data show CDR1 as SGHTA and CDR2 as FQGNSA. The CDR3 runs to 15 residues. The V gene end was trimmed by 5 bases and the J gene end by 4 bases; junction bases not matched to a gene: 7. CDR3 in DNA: TGTGCCAGCAGCCCGGGGGGACAGGGGGTGTACGAGCAGTACTTC. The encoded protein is CASSPGGQGVYEQYF.

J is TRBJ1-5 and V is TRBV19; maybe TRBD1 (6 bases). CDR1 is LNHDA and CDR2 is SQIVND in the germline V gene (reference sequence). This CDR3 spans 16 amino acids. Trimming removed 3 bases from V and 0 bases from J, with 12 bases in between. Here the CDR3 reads CASSMRGYNSNQPQHF. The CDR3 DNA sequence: TGTGCCAGTAGTATGAGGGGGTACAATAGCAATCAGCCCCAGCATTTT. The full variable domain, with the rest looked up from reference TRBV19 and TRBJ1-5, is DGGITQSPKYLFRKEGQNVTLSCEQNLNHDAMYWYRQDPGQGLRLIYYSQIVNDFQKGDIAEGYSVSREKKESFPLTVTSAQKNPTAFYLCASSMRGYNSNQPQHFGDGTRLSIL.

The CDR3 sequence is CASSYFQPGQGKDTQYF. As DNA, the CDR3 is TGTGCCAGCAGTTACTTCCAACCGGGACAGGGGAAAGATACGCAGTATTTT. This sequence joins TRBV6-2 or TRBV6-3 and TRBJ2-3, with TRBD1 matching over 10 bases. The ends lost 1 base at V and 5 bases at J; junction bases unmatched: 9. This CDR3 spans 17 amino acids. Germline CDR1 and CDR2: MNHEY and SVGEGT.

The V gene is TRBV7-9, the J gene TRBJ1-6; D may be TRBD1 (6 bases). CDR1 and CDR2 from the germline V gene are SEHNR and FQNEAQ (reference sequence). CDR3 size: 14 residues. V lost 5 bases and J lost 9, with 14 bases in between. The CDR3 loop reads CASSRRGEGSPLHF. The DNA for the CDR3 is TGTGCCAGCAGCCGCAGGGGCGAAGGTTCACCCCTCCACTTT.